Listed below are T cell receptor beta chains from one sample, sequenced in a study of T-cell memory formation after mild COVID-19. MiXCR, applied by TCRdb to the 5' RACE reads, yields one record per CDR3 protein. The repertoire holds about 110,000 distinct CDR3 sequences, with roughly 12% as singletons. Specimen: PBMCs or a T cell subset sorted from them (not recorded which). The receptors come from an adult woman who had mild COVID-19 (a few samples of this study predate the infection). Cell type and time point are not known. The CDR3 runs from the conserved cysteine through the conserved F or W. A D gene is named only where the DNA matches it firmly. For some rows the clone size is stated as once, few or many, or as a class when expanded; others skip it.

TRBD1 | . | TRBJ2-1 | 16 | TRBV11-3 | CASSSRTGTGDNEQFF
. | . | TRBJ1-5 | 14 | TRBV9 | CASSAQDADQPQHF
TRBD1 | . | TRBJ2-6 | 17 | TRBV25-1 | CASSGGQGRDGANVLTF
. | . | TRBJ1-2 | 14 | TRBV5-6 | CASSLDGGFYGYTF
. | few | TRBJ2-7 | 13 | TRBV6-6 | CASGDINYDEQYF
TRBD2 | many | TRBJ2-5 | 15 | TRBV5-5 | CASSAPGGPGETQYF
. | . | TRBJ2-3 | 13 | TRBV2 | CASRDLPTDTQYF
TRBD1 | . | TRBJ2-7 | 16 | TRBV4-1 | CASSQVKGQGAYEQYF
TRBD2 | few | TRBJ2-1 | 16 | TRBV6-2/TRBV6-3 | CASSLRGRALDNEQFF
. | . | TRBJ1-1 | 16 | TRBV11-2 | CASSLDLWGRDTEAFF
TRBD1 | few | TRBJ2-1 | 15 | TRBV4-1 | CASSSYRGTYNEQFF
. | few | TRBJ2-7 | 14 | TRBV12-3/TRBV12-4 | CASSFTGTSYEQYF
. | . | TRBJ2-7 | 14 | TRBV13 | CASSLGHPQVEQYF
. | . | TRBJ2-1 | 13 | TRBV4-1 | CASSSGPTHEQFF
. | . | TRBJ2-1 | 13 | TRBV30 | CAWSGIGAYEQFF
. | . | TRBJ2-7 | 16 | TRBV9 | CASSVGANKGSYEQYF
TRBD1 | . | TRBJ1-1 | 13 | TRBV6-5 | CASSLGTAVEAFF
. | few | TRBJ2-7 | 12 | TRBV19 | CASSGGVGEQYF